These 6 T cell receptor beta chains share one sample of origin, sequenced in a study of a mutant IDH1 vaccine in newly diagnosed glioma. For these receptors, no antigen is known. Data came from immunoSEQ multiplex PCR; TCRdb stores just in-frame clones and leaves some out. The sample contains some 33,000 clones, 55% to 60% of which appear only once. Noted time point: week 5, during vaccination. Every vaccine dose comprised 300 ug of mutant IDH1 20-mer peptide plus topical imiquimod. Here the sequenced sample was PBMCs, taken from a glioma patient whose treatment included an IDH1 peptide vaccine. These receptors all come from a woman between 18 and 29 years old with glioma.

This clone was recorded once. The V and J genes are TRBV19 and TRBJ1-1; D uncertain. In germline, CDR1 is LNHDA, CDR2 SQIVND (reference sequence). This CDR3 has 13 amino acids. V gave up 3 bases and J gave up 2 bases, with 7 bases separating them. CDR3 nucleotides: TGTGCCAGTAGTATCCCAGAAAACACTGAAGCTTTCTTT. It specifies CASSIPENTEAFF.

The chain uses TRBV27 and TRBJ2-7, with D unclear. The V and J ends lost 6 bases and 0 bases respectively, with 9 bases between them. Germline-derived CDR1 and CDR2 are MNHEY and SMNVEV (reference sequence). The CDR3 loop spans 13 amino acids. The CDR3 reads CASRFPHSYEQYF. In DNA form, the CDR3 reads TGTGCCAGCAGATTTCCTCACTCCTACGAGCAGTACTTC.

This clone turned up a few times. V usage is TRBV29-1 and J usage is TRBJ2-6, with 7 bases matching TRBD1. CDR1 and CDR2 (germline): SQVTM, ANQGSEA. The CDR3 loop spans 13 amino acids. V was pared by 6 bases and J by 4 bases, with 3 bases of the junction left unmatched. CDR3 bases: TGCAGCGTCACAGGGGAAGGGGCCAACGTCCTGACTTTC. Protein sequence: CSVTGEGANVLTF.

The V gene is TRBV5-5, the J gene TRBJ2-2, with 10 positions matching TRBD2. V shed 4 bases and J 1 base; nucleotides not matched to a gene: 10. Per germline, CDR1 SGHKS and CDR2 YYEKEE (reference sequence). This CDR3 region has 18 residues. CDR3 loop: CASSPSWVAGGNTGELFF. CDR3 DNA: TGTGCCAGCAGCCCTAGCTGGGTAGCGGGGGGGAACACCGGGGAGCTGTTTTTT.

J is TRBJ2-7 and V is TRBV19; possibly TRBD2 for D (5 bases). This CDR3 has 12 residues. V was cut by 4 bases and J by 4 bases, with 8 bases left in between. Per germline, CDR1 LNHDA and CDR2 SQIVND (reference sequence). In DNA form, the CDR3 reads TGTGCCAGTAGTACCCCGGGATACGAGCAGTACTTC. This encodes CASSTPGYEQYF.

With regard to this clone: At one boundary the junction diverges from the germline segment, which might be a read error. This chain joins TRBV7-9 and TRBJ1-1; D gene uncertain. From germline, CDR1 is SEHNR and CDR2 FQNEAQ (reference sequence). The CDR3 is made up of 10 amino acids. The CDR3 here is CASSFPTVAF. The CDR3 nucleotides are TGTGCCAGCAGCTTTCCGACGGTGGCCTTT.